The 10 T cell receptor beta chains given below trace back to one sample, sequenced in a study of tumor and adjacent non-tumor tissue in lung cancer. This sample's RNA came from whole unsorted tissue. TCRbeta libraries were built with three rounds of nested PCR, modified from ARM-PCR. TCRdb ran MiXCR on the multiplex PCR reads and lists one entry per CDR3 protein. This table holds around 86,000 distinct CDR3 sequences, about two thirds found once. Input material: lung tumor tissue. These receptors were taken from a woman aged 40 to 49 with non-small cell lung cancer.

This clonotype was seen only a few times. The genes are TRBV19 and TRBJ2-1; a weak D match, TRBD1 (6 bases). Looked up from germline, CDR1 is LNHDA and CDR2 is SQIVND (reference sequence). Trimming pared 5 bases from V and 6 bases from J, leaving 17 bases between. This CDR3 has 15 residues. The CDR3 loop is CASSPRGSGFNEQFF. The CDR3, as DNA: TGTGCCAGTAGTCCCAGGGGTTCTGGTTTCAATGAGCAGTTCTTC. Filled out from reference TRBV19 and TRBJ2-1, the complete variable domain reads DGGITQSPKYLFRKEGQNVTLSCEQNLNHDAMYWYRQDPGQGLRLIYYSQIVNDFQKGDIAEGYSVSREKKESFPLTVTSAQKNPTAFYLCASSPRGSGFNEQFFGPGTRLTVL.

This clonotype showed up just once. A junction end diverges from the germline sequence, so it may reflect a read error. The V call is TRBV12-3 or TRBV12-4, the J call TRBJ2-3, with D perhaps TRBD1 or TRBD2 (6 bases each). This CDR3 is 14 amino acids long. The CDR3 loop is CAGSLGGADDTQYF. The CDR3 DNA reads TGTGCCGGCAGTTTGGGGGGCGCGGACGATACTCAGTATTTT.

On this clonotype itself: Germline and junction disagree at one end, which may indicate a read error. J is TRBJ2-1 and V is TRBV11-2; maybe TRBD2 (6 bases). The germline V gene encodes CDR1 SGHAT and CDR2 FQNNGV. The CDR3 contains 16 residues. The CDR3 spells CANSKTLAALYNEQFF. The CDR3 DNA follows: TGTGCTAACAGCAAGACACTAGCTGCACTGTACAATGAACAGTTCTTC.

This clonotype was detected ten times or more. The gene calls are TRBV20-1 and TRBJ1-1, with D maybe TRBD1 (6 bases). CDR3 length: 13 amino acids. The germline V gene encodes CDR1 DFQATT and CDR2 SNEGSKA (reference sequence). Trimming shortened V by 6 bases and J by 0 bases, and 11 bases separated the two germline ends. CDR3 nucleotide sequence: TGCAGTGCAAGTGGGACATTGAACACTGAAGCTTTCTTT. Encoded protein: CSASGTLNTEAFF.

The chain joins TRBV11-1 to TRBJ2-7, with D perhaps assigned TRBD1 or TRBD2 (6 bases each). V lost 0 bases and J 5 bases, leaving 20 bases between the germline ends. This CDR3 is built from 17 residues. Germline V gene lookup returns CDR1 SGHAT and CDR2 FQDESV (reference sequence). This CDR3 reads CASSLAYGGRPTNEQYF. CDR3 DNA: TGTGCCAGCAGCTTAGCGTATGGGGGGCGACCTACCAACGAGCAGTACTTC.

This clonotype was seen many times. The rearrangement links TRBV28 to TRBJ2-5; weak D call: TRBD1 (5 bases). Germline V CDR1 and CDR2: MDHEN, SYDVKM. The CDR3 is made up of 14 amino acids. V shed 6 bases and J shed 3 bases, with 14 bases lying between them. CDR3 nucleotide sequence: TGTGCCAGCAGACACAGTCGGACAAAAGAGACCCAGTACTTC. Its translation is CASRHSRTKETQYF.

A word on this clonotype: The missing conserved phenylalanine or tryptophan at the end of this CDR3 makes a read error likely. The CDR3 is CASSLQGVEDEQYL. As DNA, the CDR3 is TGTGCCAGTAGCTTACAGGGGGTTGAGGACGAGCAGTACCTC. The chain recombines TRBV11-2 with TRBJ2-7; the match to TRBD1 covers 8 bases. The CDR3 has 14 residues. The V gene's germline CDR1 is SGHAT and CDR2 FQNNGV.

A few counts support this clonotype. A read error may account for a junction end that differs from germline. The rearrangement links TRBV6-5 to TRBJ2-2; D might be TRBD1 (6 bases). The germline CDR1 and CDR2 sequences are MNHEY and SVGAGI. The CDR3 loop spans 16 amino acids. CDR3 coding DNA: TGTGCCAGCAGTTACTCGTGGGGGCGCGTCACCGGGGTGCTGTTTTTT. Its translation is CASSYSWGRVTGVLFF.

The chain employs TRBV4-2 and TRBJ2-7, with D perhaps matching TRBD1 (5 bases). The V gene lost 1 base and the J gene lost 13 bases, with 20 bases spanning the gap. The CDR3 totals 14 residues. The V gene's germline CDR1 is LGHNA and CDR2 YNFKEQ. The CDR3 sequence: CASSQGTRQQDAYF. The DNA for the CDR3 is TGTGCCAGCAGCCAAGGGACGAGACAGCAAGACGCCTACTTC.

As to this clonotype: A junction end diverges from the germline sequence, so it may reflect a read error. The rearrangement joins TRBV12-3 or TRBV12-4 to TRBJ1-3; D ambiguous. This CDR3 is 14 amino acids long. The CDR3 loop reads CVSSLMGSGNTIYF. The CDR3 DNA reads TGTGTCAGCAGTTTAATGGGCTCTGGAAACACTATATATTTT.